These 9 T cell receptor beta chains share one sample of origin, sequenced in a study of T cells in Graves' hyperthyroidism and ophthalmopathy. There were TCR beta CDR3 regions amplified from RNA transcripts. First-round RT-PCR with HTBI primers amplified the TCR CDR3 region. TCRdb processed the multiplex PCR reads anew with MiXCR; each CDR3 protein has one entry. The sample lists a few hundred thousand distinct CDR3 sequences, over 15% occurring once. Sequenced material: blood. These TCRs come from a woman aged 60 to 75 with Graves' ophthalmopathy.

Regarding this clonotype: A clone one base away is much larger, so this may be a read error. The chain joins TRBV29-1 to TRBJ2-3; 9 nucleotides agree with TRBD2. V was pared by 3 bases and J by 5 bases, with 6 bases of the junction left unmatched. CDR1 and CDR2 from the germline V gene are SQVTM and ANQGSEA. The CDR3 is made up of 14 amino acids. The CDR3 loop reads CSVEGRGGLDTQYF. As DNA, the CDR3 is TGCAGCGTTGAGGGGCGGGGGGGCTTAGATACGCAGTATTTT.

This clonotype appeared a few times. The rearrangement joins TRBV6-1 to TRBJ1-3; D gene ambiguous. V lost 5 bases, J lost 0 bases, and 20 bases lay in between. CDR3 length: 18 amino acids. CDR1 and CDR2 (germline): MNHNS, SASEGT. In DNA form, the CDR3 reads TGTGCCAGCAGTCTCCCCGGGCGCGCAGGCATCTCTGGAAACACCATATATTTT. It codes for CASSLPGRAGISGNTIYF.

This clonotype appeared many times. V is TRBV20-1 and J is TRBJ1-1, with D unclear. The CDR3 loop spans 12 amino acids. Germline CDR1 is DFQATT and CDR2 is SNEGSKA (reference sequence). V shed 5 bases and J shed 5 bases, with 12 bases lying between them. CDR3 in amino acids: CSASRVGTEAFF. Here the CDR3 DNA reads TGCAGTGCTTCTAGGGTTGGGACTGAAGCTTTCTTT.

There are many counts of this clonotype. This sequence joins TRBV24-1 and TRBJ2-1; D uncertain. With 3 bases removed from V and 6 bases from J, the gap between germline ends came to 14 bases. Per germline, CDR1 KGHDR and CDR2 SFDVKD. The CDR3 is made up of 15 amino acids. The CDR3 spells CATSDPLGPGNEQFF. CDR3 nucleotide sequence: TGTGCCACCAGTGATCCCTTAGGGCCGGGCAATGAGCAGTTCTTC.

This clonotype was found many times. The rearrangement links TRBV12-3 or TRBV12-4 to TRBJ2-5, with a tentative D call TRBD2 (6 bases). The CDR3 is 13 amino acids. The V and J ends lost 7 bases and 2 bases respectively, with 11 bases between them. CDR3: CASKSGYQETQYF. The CDR3 DNA reads as TGTGCCAGCAAAAGCGGGTATCAAGAGACCCAGTACTTC.

This clonotype has at least ten counts. This rearrangement joins TRBV28 to TRBJ1-1; tentatively, D is TRBD1 (5 bases). The CDR3 totals 15 residues. The germline V gene has CDR1 MDHEN and CDR2 SYDVKM. V was pared by 4 bases and J by 1 base, with 13 bases between. The CDR3 nucleotides are TGTGCCAGCAGTTCAAACAGGACACCGAACACTGAAGCTTTCTTT. This gives the protein CASSSNRTPNTEAFF.

This clonotype has ten or more counts. The chain links TRBV28 to TRBJ1-2; D call uncertain. The CDR3 covers 15 residues. CDR1 and CDR2 (germline): MDHEN, SYDVKM. Trimming pared 7 bases from V and 4 bases from J, leaving 19 bases between. The CDR3 protein is CASNPPPLNSYGYTF. The CDR3, as DNA: TGTGCCAGCAATCCCCCGCCCTTAAACAGCTATGGCTACACCTTC.

The chain links TRBV19 to TRBJ1-5; the D is unclear. V was pared by 5 bases and J by 8 bases, with 16 bases between. Germline V gives CDR1 LNHDA, CDR2 SQIVND (reference sequence). The CDR3 is 14 amino acids. DNA for the CDR3: TGTGCCAGTAGTGGTATTCCGCCCAGCAAGCCCCAGCATTTT. The encoded protein is CASSGIPPSKPQHF.

This clonotype was seen at least ten times. The rearrangement uses TRBV3-1 and TRBJ1-4, with D tentatively TRBD1 (6 bases). Looked up from germline, CDR1 is LGHDT and CDR2 is YNNKEL (reference sequence). The V end lost 5 bases, the J end lost 4 bases, and 14 bases lay between the germline ends. This CDR3 is 15 amino acids long. The chain's CDR3 is CASSFRDTFNEKLFF. CDR3 in DNA: TGTGCCAGCAGCTTCCGGGACACATTTAATGAAAAACTGTTTTTT.